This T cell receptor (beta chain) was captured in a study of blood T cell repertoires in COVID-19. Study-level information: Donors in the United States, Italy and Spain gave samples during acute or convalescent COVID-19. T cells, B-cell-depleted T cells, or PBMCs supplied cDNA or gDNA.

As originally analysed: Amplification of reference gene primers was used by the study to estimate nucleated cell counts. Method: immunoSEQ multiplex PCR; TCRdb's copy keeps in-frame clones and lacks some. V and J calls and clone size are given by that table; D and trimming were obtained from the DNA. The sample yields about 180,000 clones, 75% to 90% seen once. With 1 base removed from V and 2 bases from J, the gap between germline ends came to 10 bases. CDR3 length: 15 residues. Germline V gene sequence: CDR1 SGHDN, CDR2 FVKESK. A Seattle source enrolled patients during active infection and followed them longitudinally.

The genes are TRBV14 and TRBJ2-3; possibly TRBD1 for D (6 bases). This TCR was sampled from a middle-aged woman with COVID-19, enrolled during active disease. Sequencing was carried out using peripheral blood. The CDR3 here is CASSQGTVITDTQYF. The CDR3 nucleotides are TGTGCCAGCAGCCAAGGGACAGTAATCACAGATACGCAGTATTTT. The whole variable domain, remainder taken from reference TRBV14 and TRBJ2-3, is EAGVTQFPSHSVIEKGQTVTLRCDPISGHDNLYWYRRVMGKEIKFLLHFVKESKQDESGMPNNRFLAERTGGTYSTLKVQPAELEDSGVYFCASSQGTVITDTQYFGPGTRLTVL.